The source of this T cell receptor (beta chain) is a study of human T cells and chemical hapten exposure. General study findings and limits: DPC sensitization did not alter TCRs above 1 in 1000 frequency.

Each CDR3 protein is one row after TCRdb ran MiXCR on the RACE reads. The sample contains 150,000 or so distinct CDR3 sequences, more than 14% of which appear only once. Per the germline V gene, CDR1 is LNHNV and CDR2 is YYDKDF (reference sequence). The CDR3 contains 12 residues. V was shortened by 5 bases and J by 5 bases, with 9 bases between the two germline ends. Time point here: patch test 1, 2 weeks after DPC sensitization. Treatment specified: therapeutic diphenylcyclopropenone sensitization with weekly scalp DPC. Concerning this clonotype: Its specificity is not known.

The clonotype originates from a woman in her twenties or thirties with alopecia areata. Some clones in this sample may be carry-over from other donors' samples. The sample was whole blood, taken in connection with sensitization to the hapten diphenylcyclopropenone (DPC). The gene calls are TRBV15 and TRBJ1-1; no clear D. The CDR3 here is CATSPTGTEAFF. The CDR3 nucleotides read TGTGCCACCAGCCCGACGGGGACTGAAGCTTTCTTT.